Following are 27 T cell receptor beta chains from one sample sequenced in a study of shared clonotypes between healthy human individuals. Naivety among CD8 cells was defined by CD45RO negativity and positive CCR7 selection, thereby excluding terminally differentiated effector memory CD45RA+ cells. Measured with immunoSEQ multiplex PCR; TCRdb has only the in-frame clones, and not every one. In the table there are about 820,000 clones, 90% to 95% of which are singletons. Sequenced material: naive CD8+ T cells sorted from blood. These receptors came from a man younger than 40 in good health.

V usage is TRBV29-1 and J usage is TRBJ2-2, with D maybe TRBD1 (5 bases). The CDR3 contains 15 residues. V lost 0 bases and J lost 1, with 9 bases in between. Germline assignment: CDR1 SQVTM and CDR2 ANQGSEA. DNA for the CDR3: TGCAGCGTTGAAGATTTGACAGAGAACACCGGGGAGCTGTTTTTT. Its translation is CSVEDLTENTGELFF.

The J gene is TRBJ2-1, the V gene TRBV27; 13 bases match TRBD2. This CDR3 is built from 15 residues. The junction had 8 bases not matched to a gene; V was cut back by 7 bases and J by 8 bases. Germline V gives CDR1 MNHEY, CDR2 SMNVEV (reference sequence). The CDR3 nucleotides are TGTGCCAGCAACCAAGGACTAGCGGGAGTCGATGAGCAGTTCTTC. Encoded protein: CASNQGLAGVDEQFF.

The CDR3 nucleotides are TGTGCCAGCAGTTTTCCTGGGAACGAAGAGACCCAGTACTTC. Translating it yields CASSFPGNEETQYF. This rearrangement joins TRBV27 to TRBJ2-5; D unresolved. This CDR3 comprises 14 residues. With 3 bases removed from V and 3 bases from J, the gap between germline ends came to 11 bases. Looked up from germline, CDR1 is MNHEY and CDR2 is SMNVEV (reference sequence).

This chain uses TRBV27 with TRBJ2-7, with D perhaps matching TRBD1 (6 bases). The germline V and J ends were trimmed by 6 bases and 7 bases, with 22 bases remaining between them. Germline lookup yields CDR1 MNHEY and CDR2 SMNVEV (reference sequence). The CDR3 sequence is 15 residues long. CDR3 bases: TGTGCCAGCAGCGATCTGACAGGAGAAAGTTGGGAGCAGTACTTC. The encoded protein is CASSDLTGESWEQYF.

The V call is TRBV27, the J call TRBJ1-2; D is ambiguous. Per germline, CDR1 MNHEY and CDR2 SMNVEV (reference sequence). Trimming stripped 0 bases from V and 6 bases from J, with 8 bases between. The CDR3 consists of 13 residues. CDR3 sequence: CASSLSSGNGYTF. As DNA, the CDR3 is TGTGCCAGCAGTTTATCATCGGGAAATGGCTACACCTTC.

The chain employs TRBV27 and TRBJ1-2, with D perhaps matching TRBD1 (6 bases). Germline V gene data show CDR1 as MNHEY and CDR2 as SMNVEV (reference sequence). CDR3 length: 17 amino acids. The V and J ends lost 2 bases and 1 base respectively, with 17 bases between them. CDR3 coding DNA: TGTGCCAGCAGTTTAAGTCCGGCAGGGGTAGTTAACTATGGCTACACCTTC. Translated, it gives CASSLSPAGVVNYGYTF.

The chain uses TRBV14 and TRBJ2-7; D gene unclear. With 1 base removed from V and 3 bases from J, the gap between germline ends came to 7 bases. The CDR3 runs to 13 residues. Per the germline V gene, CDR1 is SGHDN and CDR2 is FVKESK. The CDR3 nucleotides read TGTGCCAGCAGCCAAGTTAATCACTACGAGCAGTACTTC. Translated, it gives CASSQVNHYEQYF.

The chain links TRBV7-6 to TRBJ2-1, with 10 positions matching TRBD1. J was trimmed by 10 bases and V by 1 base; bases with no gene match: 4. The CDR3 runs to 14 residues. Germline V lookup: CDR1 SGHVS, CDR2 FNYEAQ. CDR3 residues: CASSLGGTGVEQFF. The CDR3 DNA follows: TGTGCCAGCAGCTTAGGGGGGACAGGGGTAGAGCAGTTCTTC. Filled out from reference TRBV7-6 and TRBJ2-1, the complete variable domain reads GAGVSQSPRYKVTKRGQDVALRCDPISGHVSLYWYRQALGQGPEFLTYFNYEAQQDKSGLPNDRFSAERPEGSISTLTIQRTEQRDSAMYRCASSLGGTGVEQFFGPGTRLTVL.

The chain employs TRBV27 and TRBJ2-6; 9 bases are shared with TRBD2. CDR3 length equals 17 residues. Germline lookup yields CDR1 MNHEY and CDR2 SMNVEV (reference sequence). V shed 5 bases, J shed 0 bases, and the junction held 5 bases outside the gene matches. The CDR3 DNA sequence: TGTGCCAGCAGTGAATTTAGCGGGAGCTCTGGGGCCAACGTCCTGACTTTC. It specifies CASSEFSGSSGANVLTF.

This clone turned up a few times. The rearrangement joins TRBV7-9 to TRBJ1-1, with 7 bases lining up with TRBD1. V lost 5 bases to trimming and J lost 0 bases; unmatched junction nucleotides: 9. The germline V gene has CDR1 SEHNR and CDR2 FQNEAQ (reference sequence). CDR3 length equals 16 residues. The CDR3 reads CASSATPGTVNTEAFF. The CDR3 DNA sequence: TGTGCCAGCAGCGCCACCCCCGGGACAGTGAACACTGAAGCTTTCTTT.

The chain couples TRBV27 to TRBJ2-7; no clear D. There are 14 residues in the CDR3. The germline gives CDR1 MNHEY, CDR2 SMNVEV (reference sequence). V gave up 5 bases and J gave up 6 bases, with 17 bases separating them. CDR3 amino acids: CASSPLEWAAEQYF. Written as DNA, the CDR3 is TGTGCCAGCAGTCCCCTTGAATGGGCGGCCGAGCAGTACTTC.

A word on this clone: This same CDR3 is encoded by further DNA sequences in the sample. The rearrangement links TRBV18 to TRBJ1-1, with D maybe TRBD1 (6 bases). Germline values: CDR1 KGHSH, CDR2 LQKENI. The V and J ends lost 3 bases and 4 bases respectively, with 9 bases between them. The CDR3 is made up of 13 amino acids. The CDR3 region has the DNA TGTGCCAGCTCACCCCCGGACAGCACTGAAGCTTTCTTT. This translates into CASSPPDSTEAFF.

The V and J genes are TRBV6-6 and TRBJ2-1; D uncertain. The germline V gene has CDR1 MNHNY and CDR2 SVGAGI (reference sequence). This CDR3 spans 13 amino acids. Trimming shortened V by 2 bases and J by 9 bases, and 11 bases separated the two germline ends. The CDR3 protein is CASSYGAGSEQFF. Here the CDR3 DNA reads TGTGCCAGCAGTTACGGCGCAGGCAGTGAGCAGTTCTTC.

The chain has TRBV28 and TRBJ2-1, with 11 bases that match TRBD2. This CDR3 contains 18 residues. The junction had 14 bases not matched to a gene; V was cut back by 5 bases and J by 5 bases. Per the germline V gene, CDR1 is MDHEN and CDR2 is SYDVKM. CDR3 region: CASSTILTGTSGNNEQFF. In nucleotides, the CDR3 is TGTGCCAGCAGTACGATCCTTACCGGGACTAGCGGTAACAATGAGCAGTTCTTC.

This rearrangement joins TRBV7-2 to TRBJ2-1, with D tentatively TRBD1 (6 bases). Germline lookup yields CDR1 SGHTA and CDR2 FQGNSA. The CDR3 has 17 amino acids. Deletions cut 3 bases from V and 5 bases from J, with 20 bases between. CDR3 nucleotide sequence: TGTGCCAGCAGCTTGAGGGTGGGCCAGGGGATTAACAATGAGCAGTTCTTC. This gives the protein CASSLRVGQGINNEQFF.

The CDR3 DNA reads as TGCAGTGGACTCCGGGACGGGGAGCTGTTTTTT. Encoded protein: CSGLRDGELFF. The chain recombines TRBV20-1 with TRBJ2-2, with a possible D match to TRBD2 (5 bases). The germline V and J ends were trimmed by 7 bases and 7 bases, with 10 bases remaining between them. CDR3 length equals 11 residues. Germline V gives CDR1 DFQATT, CDR2 SNEGSKA (reference sequence).

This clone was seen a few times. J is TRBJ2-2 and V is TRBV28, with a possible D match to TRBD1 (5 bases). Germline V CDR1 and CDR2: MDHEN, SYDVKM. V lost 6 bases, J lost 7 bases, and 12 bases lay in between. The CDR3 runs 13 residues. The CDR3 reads CASRKQGIGELFF. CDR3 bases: TGTGCCAGCAGAAAGCAGGGAATCGGGGAGCTGTTTTTT.

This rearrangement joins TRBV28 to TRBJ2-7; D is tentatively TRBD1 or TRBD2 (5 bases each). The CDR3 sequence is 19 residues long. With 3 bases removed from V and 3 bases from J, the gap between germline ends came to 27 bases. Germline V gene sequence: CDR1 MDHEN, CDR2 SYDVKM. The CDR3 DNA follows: TGTGCCAGCAGTTTTCCCGTGAGGTTAGGGACGGCCGCAGTCTACGAGCAGTACTTC. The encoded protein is CASSFPVRLGTAAVYEQYF.

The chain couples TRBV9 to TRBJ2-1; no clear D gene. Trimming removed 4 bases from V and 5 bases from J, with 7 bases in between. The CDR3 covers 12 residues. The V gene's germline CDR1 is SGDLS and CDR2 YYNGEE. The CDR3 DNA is TGTGCCAGCAGCATCGGAGACAATGAGCAGTTCTTC. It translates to CASSIGDNEQFF.

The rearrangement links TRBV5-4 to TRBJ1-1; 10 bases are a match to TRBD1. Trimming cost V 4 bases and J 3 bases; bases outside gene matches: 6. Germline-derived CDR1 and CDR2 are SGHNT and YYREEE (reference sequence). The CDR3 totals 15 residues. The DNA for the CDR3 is TGTGCCAGCAGCGTTACCGGGACAGGGGACACTGAAGCTTTCTTT. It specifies CASSVTGTGDTEAFF.

Here the CDR3 reads CASRGLAGEVGELFF. CDR3 sequence (DNA): TGTGCCTCCCGCGGACTAGCGGGAGAGGTCGGGGAGCTGTTTTTT. The J gene is TRBJ2-2, the V gene TRBV30; TRBD2 agrees at 13 bases. Germline V gene sequence: CDR1 GTSNPN, CDR2 SVGIG (reference sequence). V was pared by 7 bases and J by 7 bases, with 9 bases of the junction left unmatched. CDR3 length: 15 amino acids.

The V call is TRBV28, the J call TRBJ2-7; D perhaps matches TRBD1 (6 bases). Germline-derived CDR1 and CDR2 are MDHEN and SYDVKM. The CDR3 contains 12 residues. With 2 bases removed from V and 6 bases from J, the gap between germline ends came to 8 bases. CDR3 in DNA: TGTGCCAGCAGTTTAACAGGGCCCGAGCAGTACTTC. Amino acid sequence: CASSLTGPEQYF.

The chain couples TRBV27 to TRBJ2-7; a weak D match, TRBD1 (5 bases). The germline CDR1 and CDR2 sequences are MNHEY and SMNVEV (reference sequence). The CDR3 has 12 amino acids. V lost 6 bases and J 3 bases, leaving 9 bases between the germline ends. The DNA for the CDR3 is TGTGCCAGCAGCCCGGACATCTACGAGCAGTACTTC. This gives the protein CASSPDIYEQYF.

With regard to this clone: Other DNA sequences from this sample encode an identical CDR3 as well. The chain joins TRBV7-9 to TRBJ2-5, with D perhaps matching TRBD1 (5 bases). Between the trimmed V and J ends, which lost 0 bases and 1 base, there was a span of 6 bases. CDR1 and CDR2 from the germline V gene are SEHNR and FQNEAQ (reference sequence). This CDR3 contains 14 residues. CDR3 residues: CASSLAQGQETQYF. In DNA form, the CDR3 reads TGTGCCAGCAGCTTAGCCCAGGGCCAAGAGACCCAGTACTTC.

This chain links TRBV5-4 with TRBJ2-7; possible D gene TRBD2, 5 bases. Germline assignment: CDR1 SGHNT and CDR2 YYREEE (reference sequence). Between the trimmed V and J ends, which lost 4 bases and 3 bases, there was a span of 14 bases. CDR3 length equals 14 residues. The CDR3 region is CASSLERSIYEQYF. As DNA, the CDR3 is TGTGCCAGCAGCCTGGAGCGGAGCATCTACGAGCAGTACTTC.

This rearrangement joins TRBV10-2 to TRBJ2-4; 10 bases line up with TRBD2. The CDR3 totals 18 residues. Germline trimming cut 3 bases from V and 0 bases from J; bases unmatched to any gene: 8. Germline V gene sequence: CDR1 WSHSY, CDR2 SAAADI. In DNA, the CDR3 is TGCGCCAGCAGTGAACAGCGGGAGGGACCTCAAGCCAAAAACATTCAGTACTTC. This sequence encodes CASSEQREGPQAKNIQYF.

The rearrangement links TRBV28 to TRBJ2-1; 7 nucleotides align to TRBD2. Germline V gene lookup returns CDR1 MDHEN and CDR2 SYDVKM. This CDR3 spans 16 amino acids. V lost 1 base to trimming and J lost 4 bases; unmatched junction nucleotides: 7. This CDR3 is CASSLLLARSYNEQFF. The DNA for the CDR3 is TGTGCCAGCAGTTTATTACTAGCGCGGTCTTACAATGAGCAGTTCTTC.